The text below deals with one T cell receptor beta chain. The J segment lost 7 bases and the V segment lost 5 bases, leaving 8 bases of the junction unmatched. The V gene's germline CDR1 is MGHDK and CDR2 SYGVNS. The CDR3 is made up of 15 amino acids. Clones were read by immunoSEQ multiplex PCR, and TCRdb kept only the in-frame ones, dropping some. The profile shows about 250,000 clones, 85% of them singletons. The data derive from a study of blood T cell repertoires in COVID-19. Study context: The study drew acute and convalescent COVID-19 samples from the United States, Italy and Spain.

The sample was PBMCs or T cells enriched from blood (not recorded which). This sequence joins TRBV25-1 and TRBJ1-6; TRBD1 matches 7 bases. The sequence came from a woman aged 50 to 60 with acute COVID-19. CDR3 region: CASSQSGGMNSPLHF. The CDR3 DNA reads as TGTGCCAGCAGTCAGTCAGGGGGGATGAATTCACCCCTCCACTTT. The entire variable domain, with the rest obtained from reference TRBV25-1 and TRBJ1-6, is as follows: EADIYQTPRYLVIGTGKKITLECSQTMGHDKMYWYQQDPGMELHLIHYSYGVNSTEKGDLSSESTVSRIRTEHFPLTLESARPSHTSQYLCASSQSGGMNSPLHFGNGTRLTVT.